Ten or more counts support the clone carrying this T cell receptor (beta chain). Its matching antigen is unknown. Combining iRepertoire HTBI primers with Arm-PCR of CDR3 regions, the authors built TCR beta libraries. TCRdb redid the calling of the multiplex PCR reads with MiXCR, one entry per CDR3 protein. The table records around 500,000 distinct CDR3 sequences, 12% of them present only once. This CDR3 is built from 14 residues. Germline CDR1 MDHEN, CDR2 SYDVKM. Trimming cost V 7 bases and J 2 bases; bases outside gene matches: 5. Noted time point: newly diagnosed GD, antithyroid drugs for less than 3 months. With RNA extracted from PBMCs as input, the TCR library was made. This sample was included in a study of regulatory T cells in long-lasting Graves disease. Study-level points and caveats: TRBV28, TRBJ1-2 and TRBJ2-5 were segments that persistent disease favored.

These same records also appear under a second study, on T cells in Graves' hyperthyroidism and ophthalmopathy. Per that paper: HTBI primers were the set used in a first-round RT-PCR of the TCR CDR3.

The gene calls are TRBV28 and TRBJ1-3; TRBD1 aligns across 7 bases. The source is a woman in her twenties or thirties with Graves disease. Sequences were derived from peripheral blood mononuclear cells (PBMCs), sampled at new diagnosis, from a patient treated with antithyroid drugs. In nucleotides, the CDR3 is TGTGCCAGCACGCCGGGGACAGCTGGAAACACCATATATTTT. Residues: CASTPGTAGNTIYF. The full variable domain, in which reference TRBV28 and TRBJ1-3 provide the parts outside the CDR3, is DVKVTQSSRYLVKRTGEKVFLECVQDMDHENMFWYRQDPGLGLRLIYFSYDVKMKEKGDIPEGYSVSREKKERFSLILESASTNQTSMYLCASTPGTAGNTIYFGEGSWLTVV.